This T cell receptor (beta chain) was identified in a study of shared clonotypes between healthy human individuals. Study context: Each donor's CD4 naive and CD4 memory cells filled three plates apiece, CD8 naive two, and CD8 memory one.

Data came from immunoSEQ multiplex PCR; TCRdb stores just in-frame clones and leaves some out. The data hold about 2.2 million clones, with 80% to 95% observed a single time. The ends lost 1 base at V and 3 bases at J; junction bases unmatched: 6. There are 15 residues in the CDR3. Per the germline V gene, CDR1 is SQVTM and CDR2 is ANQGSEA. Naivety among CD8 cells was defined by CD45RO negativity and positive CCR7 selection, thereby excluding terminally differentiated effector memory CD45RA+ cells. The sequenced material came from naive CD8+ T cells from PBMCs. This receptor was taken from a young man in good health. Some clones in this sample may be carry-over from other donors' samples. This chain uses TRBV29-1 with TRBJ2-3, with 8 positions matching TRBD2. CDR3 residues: CSVEGSAGGTDTQYF. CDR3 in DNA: TGCAGCGTTGAAGGGTCGGCGGGAGGTACAGATACGCAGTATTTT.